Below are 30 T cell receptor beta chains sequenced from a single sample in a study of T cells in women clearing cervical HPV infection. Only in-frame clones appear in the TCRdb table, and some are missing; sequencing was by immunoSEQ multiplex PCR. This table lists around 30,000 clones. Sequencing was performed on blood buffy coat. Receptor source: a woman between 18 and 69 years old with a cervical HPV16 infection that either progressed to CIN3+ or cleared (not recorded which).

With respect to this clone: The CDR3 end lies 3 residues beyond the end of the read and is filled in from the germline J gene. The rearrangement links TRBV11-2 to TRBJ1-3, with D perhaps TRBD1 (5 bases). Germline V lookup: CDR1 SGHAT, CDR2 FQNNGV. This CDR3 is 12 amino acids long. The CDR3 sequence is CASSFQGVTIYF. Partial CDR3 DNA: TGTGCCAGCAGCTTTCAGGGAGTGACC.

A word on this clone: The missing CDR3 end, 3 residues past where the read stops, is filled in from the germline J gene. V is TRBV19 and J is TRBJ2-1; TRBD2 aligns across 7 bases. V shed 6 bases and J 1 base; nucleotides not matched to a gene: 6. The CDR3 runs to 15 residues. Germline V gene data show CDR1 as LNHDA and CDR2 as SQIVND (reference sequence). The CDR3 spells CASREGLRSYNEQFF. CDR3 DNA (partial): TGTGCCAGTAGGGAGGGACTAAGGTCCTACAATGAG. The variable domain in full, completed from reference TRBV19 and TRBJ2-1, reads DGGITQSPKYLFRKEGQNVTLSCEQNLNHDAMYWYRQDPGQGLRLIYYSQIVNDFQKGDIAEGYSVSREKKESFPLTVTSAQKNPTAFYLCASREGLRSYNEQFFGPGTRLTVL.

Partial CDR3 DNA: TGTGCCAGTAGTATTGGAGAAACTACTGAC. The encoded protein is CASSIGETTD. The entire CDR3 is CASSIGETTDYTF. The chain joins TRBV19 to TRBJ1-2, with D uncertain. The sequenced fragment ends 3 residues before the CDR3 boundary, so the rest is inferred from the germline J gene. CDR3 length: 13 residues. Germline V gene data show CDR1 as LNHDA and CDR2 as SQIVND (reference sequence).

About this clone itself: The observed sequence ends 3 residues before the CDR3 terminus, with the missing tail filled in from the germline J gene. The chain employs TRBV20-1 and TRBJ2-3; 12 positions agree with TRBD2. Germline V gene lookup returns CDR1 DFQATT and CDR2 SNEGSKA (reference sequence). CDR3 length: 12 residues. CDR3 DNA (partial): TGCAGTGCGACTAGCGGGAGAGAGACG. It encodes CSATSGRET. The CDR3 in full is CSATSGRETQYF.

In the case of this clone: Read sequence stops 3 residues before the CDR3 end, and the germline J gene provides the missing end. The V gene is TRBV19, the J gene TRBJ2-7; 9 bases match TRBD2. The junction had 8 bases not matched to a gene; V was cut back by 5 bases and J by 0 bases. Germline V gene lookup returns CDR1 LNHDA and CDR2 SQIVND (reference sequence). This CDR3 has 16 residues. CDR3 DNA (partial): TGTGCCAGTAGTTCGGGACTAGCCGTTAGCTCCTACGAG. This translates into CASSSGLAVSSYE. In full, the CDR3 reads CASSSGLAVSSYEQYF.

Remarks on this clone: Read sequence stops 3 residues before the CDR3 end, and the germline J gene provides the missing end. The V gene is TRBV9, the J gene TRBJ2-7; TRBD1 matches at 12 bases. There are 14 residues in the CDR3. The germline gives CDR1 SGDLS, CDR2 YYNGEE. J lost 5 bases, V lost 4 bases, and 4 bases had no gene match. The CDR3 loop is CASSFGTGGNEQYF. CDR3 DNA (partial): TGTGCCAGCAGCTTTGGGACAGGGGGCAACGAG.

Worth noting for this clone: The read halts 3 residues ahead of the CDR3 end, with the missing end drawn from the germline J gene. The chain links TRBV30 to TRBJ1-2; 9 bases are a match to TRBD1. Germline V gene lookup returns CDR1 GTSNPN and CDR2 SVGIG (reference sequence). This CDR3 has 15 residues. This CDR3 reads CAWSPPGQGAEGYTF. The sequenced part of the CDR3 DNA is TGTGCCTGGAGTCCGCCGGGACAGGGTGCGGAGGGC.

Details on this clone: The CDR3 extends 3 residues past the end of the read, so its final part is completed from the germline J gene. The chain joins TRBV20-1 to TRBJ2-3, with a tentative D call TRBD2 (6 bases). This CDR3 spans 11 amino acids. The germline CDR1 and CDR2 sequences are DFQATT and SNEGSKA (reference sequence). The CDR3 reads CSAGGDQPQYF. The DNA read from the CDR3 is TGCAGTGCGGGGGGTGATCAGCCG.

A remark on this clone: Coverage ceases 3 residues before the CDR3 finishes, and the germline J gene fills in the end. V and J are TRBV6-1 and TRBJ2-1; TRBD2 matches 13 bases. Germline loops: CDR1 MNHNS, CDR2 SASEGT. This CDR3 has 14 amino acids. The V gene end was trimmed by 4 bases and the J gene end by 7 bases; junction bases not matched to a gene: 1. The CDR3 reads CASSGLAGGNEQFF. The DNA read from the CDR3 is TGTGCCAGCAGTGGACTAGCGGGGGGAAATGAG.

The chain's CDR3 is CASSFELSGPEAFF. CDR3 DNA, as far as it was read: TGTGCCAGCAGCTTTGAATTGAGCGGACCTGAA. This chain uses TRBV11-1 with TRBJ1-1; the D is unclear. The CDR3 goes on 3 residues after the read ends, and that part is filled in from the germline J gene. This CDR3 spans 14 amino acids. Germline CDR1 SGHAT, CDR2 FQDESV (reference sequence). V lost 3 bases, J lost 6 bases, and 14 bases lay in between.

In the case of this clone: The read terminates 3 residues ahead of where the CDR3 ends, so the germline J gene completes it. The J gene is TRBJ2-7, the V gene TRBV7-9; 8 nucleotides line up with TRBD1. Germline loops: CDR1 SEHNR, CDR2 FQNEAQ (reference sequence). With V trimmed by 3 bases and J by 1 base, 5 bases remained unmatched. There are 15 residues in the CDR3. CDR3 in amino acids: CASSFTGTGSYEQYF. The sequenced CDR3 bases are TGTGCCAGCAGCTTCACCGGGACAGGTTCCTACGAG.

As for this clone: Read sequence stops 3 residues before the CDR3 end, and the germline J gene provides the missing end. V usage is TRBV19 and J usage is TRBJ2-1; 12 nucleotides line up with TRBD2. Germline CDR1 and CDR2: LNHDA and SQIVND (reference sequence). This CDR3 contains 15 residues. V lost 6 bases to trimming and J lost 8 bases; unmatched junction nucleotides: 8. The CDR3 DNA, read in part, is TGTGCCAGTAGCCCGAGGACTAGCGGGAAGTATGAG. The encoded protein is CASSPRTSGKYE. The CDR3 as a whole reads CASSPRTSGKYEQFF.

On this clone itself: Read sequence stops 3 residues before the CDR3 end, and the germline J gene provides the missing end. The gene calls are TRBV7-9 and TRBJ2-3, with 9 bases that match TRBD1. In germline, CDR1 is SEHNR, CDR2 FQNEAQ (reference sequence). The CDR3 runs 13 residues. The part of the CDR3 DNA that was read is TGTGCCAGCAGCGAACAGGGGGCCGAGACG. It encodes CASSEQGAET. The complete CDR3 reads CASSEQGAETQYF.

On this clone itself: The CDR3 end lies 3 residues beyond the end of the read and is filled in from the germline J gene. V gene TRBV19 combines with J gene TRBJ2-1; maybe TRBD2 (6 bases). Trimming pared 3 bases from V and 7 bases from J, leaving 13 bases between. The CDR3 is 14 amino acids. CDR1 is LNHDA and CDR2 is SQIVND in the germline V gene (reference sequence). CDR3 sequence: CASSISSEGNEQFF. Partial CDR3 DNA: TGTGCCAGTAGTATCTCTAGCGAAGGTAATGAG. Based on the CDR3 plus reference TRBV19 and TRBJ2-1, the full variable domain is DGGITQSPKYLFRKEGQNVTLSCEQNLNHDAMYWYRQDPGQGLRLIYYSQIVNDFQKGDIAEGYSVSREKKESFPLTVTSAQKNPTAFYLCASSISSEGNEQFFGPGTRLTVL.

About this clone: The CDR3 end is not reached by the read, which stops 3 residues before it; the germline J gene fills it in. The chain has TRBV7-9 and TRBJ2-2; D unclear. The germline V gene has CDR1 SEHNR and CDR2 FQNEAQ (reference sequence). The CDR3 spans 14 residues. V was cut by 0 bases and J by 6 bases, with 8 bases left in between. CDR3 DNA, as far as it was read: TGTGCCAGCAGCTTAGCTCCTCTAGCCGGGGAG. This translates into CASSLAPLAGE. In full, the CDR3 is CASSLAPLAGELFF.

On this clone itself: The read finishes 3 residues shy of the CDR3 end, and the germline J gene is used to complete it. The gene calls are TRBV30 and TRBJ2-7; 7 positions agree with TRBD2. In germline, CDR1 is GTSNPN, CDR2 SVGIG (reference sequence). V lost 7 bases, J lost 0 bases, and 6 bases stayed unmatched. The CDR3 extends over 13 amino acids. The covered CDR3 bases are TGTGCCTACGAGCGGGATCCCTCCTACGAG. It is translated as CAYERDPSYE. The CDR3, in full, reads CAYERDPSYEQYF.

As concerns this clone: Read sequence stops 3 residues before the CDR3 end, and the germline J gene provides the missing end. V is TRBV7-2 and J is TRBJ2-3, with 8 bases aligning to TRBD2. Germline assignment: CDR1 SGHTA and CDR2 FQGNSA. This CDR3 spans 16 amino acids. The CDR3 reads CASSLASGTVWETQYF. The CDR3 bases that were read are TGTGCCAGCAGCTTAGCTAGCGGGACGGTCTGGGAGACG.

On this clone: The junction departs from germline at one end; a sequencing error may be responsible. The sequenced fragment ends 3 residues before the CDR3 boundary, so the rest is inferred from the germline J gene. The sample has other DNA sequences that encode this CDR3 too. The chain carries TRBV20-1 and TRBJ1-3, with TRBD1 identical over 7 bases. CDR1 is DFQATT and CDR2 is SNEGSKA in the germline V gene (reference sequence). The CDR3 loop spans 17 amino acids. The CDR3 protein is CSASDVAGTVEGNTIYF. The DNA read from the CDR3 is TGCAGTGCTAGCGACGTCGCAGGGACAGTAGAAGGAAACACA.

CDR3 residues: CASSGQYTGELFF. The CDR3 DNA, read in part, is TGTGCCAGCAGTGGACAGTACACCGGGGAG. The chain has TRBV2 and TRBJ2-2; tentatively, D is TRBD1 (5 bases). With the read ending 3 residues before the CDR3 end, the germline J gene is used to fill in that end. This CDR3 has 13 residues. Trimming took off 4 bases at V and 3 bases at J, with 6 bases between the two ends. In germline, CDR1 is SNHLY, CDR2 FYNNEI.

A remark on this clone: The read comes to an end 3 residues before the CDR3 does, leaving the germline J gene to fill in the end. V and J are TRBV7-9 and TRBJ2-7; TRBD1 aligns across 7 bases. V trimming: 6 bases; J trimming: 0 bases; junction bases outside the gene matches: 5. CDR1 SEHNR and CDR2 FQNEAQ come from the germline V gene (reference sequence). This CDR3 contains 14 residues. The DNA read from the CDR3 is TGTGCCAGCAGGGGGGACAGTAGCTCCTACGAG. Translated, it gives CASRGDSSSYE. The whole CDR3 protein is CASRGDSSSYEQYF. The whole variable domain, filled in from reference TRBV7-9 and TRBJ2-7, reads DTGVSQNPRHKITKRGQNVTFRCDPISEHNRLYWYRQTLGQGPEFLTYFQNEAQLEKSRLLSDRFSAERPKGSFSTLEIQRTEQGDSAMYLCASRGDSSSYEQYFGPGTRLTVT.

Note on this clone: Sequencing ends 3 residues short of the CDR3 end; the germline J gene provides the rest. This chain joins TRBV4-2 and TRBJ2-5, with 7 bases fitting TRBD2. This CDR3 is built from 14 residues. V lost 6 bases, J lost 5 bases, and 9 bases stayed unmatched. Germline assignment: CDR1 LGHNA and CDR2 YNFKEQ. Incomplete CDR3 DNA: TGTGCCAGCAGTCGCGGGACTACCCGGGAGACC. Amino acids: CASSRGTTRET. In full, the CDR3 is CASSRGTTRETQYF.

In the case of this clone: The observed sequence ends 3 residues before the CDR3 terminus, with the missing tail filled in from the germline J gene. This chain links TRBV7-9 with TRBJ1-2; D is unresolved. Germline V CDR1 and CDR2: SEHNR, FQNEAQ (reference sequence). With 11 bases removed from V and 4 bases from J, the gap between germline ends came to 14 bases. The CDR3 is made up of 12 amino acids. The CDR3 DNA, read in part, is TGTGCCTTACAAGCTGGGCGCTATGGC. It encodes CALQAGRYG. The full CDR3 sequence reads CALQAGRYGYTF.

In the case of this clone: The read ends 3 residues shy of where the CDR3 ends; the end is completed using the germline J gene. V is TRBV19 and J is TRBJ1-2; 10 bases match TRBD1. This CDR3 spans 15 amino acids. Germline lookup yields CDR1 LNHDA and CDR2 SQIVND (reference sequence). CDR3 DNA (partial): TGTGCCAGTACCCCAGGGGACAGGGGACACTACGAC. This gives the protein CASTPGDRGHYD. The full CDR3 is CASTPGDRGHYDYTF.

A remark on this clone: The read is 3 residues too short to cover the CDR3 end, so that end is filled in from the germline J gene. The chain is built from TRBV10-2 and TRBJ1-4; D perhaps matches TRBD1 (5 bases). Germline assignment: CDR1 WSHSY and CDR2 SAAADI. This CDR3 contains 16 residues. CDR3 in amino acids: CASSVGSGSGANVLFF. The part of the CDR3 DNA that was read is TGCGCCAGCAGTGTTGGTAGCGGGTCTGGGGCCAACGTA.

For this clone: The read falls 3 residues short of the CDR3 end, and the missing part is taken from the germline J gene. The V call is TRBV5-1, the J call TRBJ2-1; 8 nucleotides line up with TRBD2. Germline CDR1 and CDR2: SGHRS and YFSETQ. The V and J ends lost 4 bases and 4 bases, in that order; junction bases with no gene match: 7. The CDR3 sequence is 15 residues long. This chain's CDR3 is CASSPGGGLYNEQFF. Partial CDR3 DNA: TGCGCCAGCAGCCCCGGGGGGGGGCTTTACAATGAG.

About this clone: The CDR3 extends 3 residues past the end of the read, so its final part is completed from the germline J gene. The chain uses TRBV13 and TRBJ2-7; 10 bases are shared with TRBD2. In germline, CDR1 is PRHDT, CDR2 FYEKMQ (reference sequence). CDR3 length: 15 amino acids. The ends lost 5 bases at V and 4 bases at J; junction bases unmatched: 8. This chain's CDR3 is CASSPGTSARYEQYF. The CDR3 bases that were read are TGTGCCAGCAGCCCCGGGACTAGCGCGCGGTACGAG.

Concerning this clone itself: The CDR3 end lies 3 residues beyond the end of the read and is filled in from the germline J gene. V gene TRBV20-1 combines with J gene TRBJ1-1, with 9 positions matching TRBD1. This CDR3 comprises 11 residues. Germline V lookup: CDR1 DFQATT, CDR2 SNEGSKA (reference sequence). CDR3 bases read: TGCAGTGCTAGGGGGACAGGGGAA. Protein product: CSARGTGE. In full, the CDR3 reads CSARGTGEAFF.

CDR3 bases read: TGCGCCAGCAGACAGGGCCCCGAG. Translating it yields CASRQGPE. The full CDR3 is CASRQGPEQYF. This rearrangement joins TRBV10-2 to TRBJ2-7; D perhaps matches TRBD1 (6 bases). The sequenced fragment ends 3 residues before the CDR3 boundary, so the rest is inferred from the germline J gene. This CDR3 is built from 11 residues. V was shortened by 6 bases and J by 6 bases, with 9 bases between the two germline ends. CDR1 and CDR2 (germline): WSHSY, SAAADI.

On this clone: The CDR3 goes on 3 residues after the read ends, and that part is filled in from the germline J gene. The chain has TRBV7-9 and TRBJ2-7; D is perhaps TRBD1 (6 bases). The V end was cut by 5 bases, the J end by 3 bases, with 17 bases between. The CDR3 contains 15 residues. Germline loops: CDR1 SEHNR, CDR2 FQNEAQ (reference sequence). CDR3 bases read: TGTGCCAGCAGCCCGCAGACAGGCACCTTCTACGAG. Translation: CASSPQTGTFYE. The full CDR3 sequence reads CASSPQTGTFYEQYF.

The CDR3 bases that were read are TGCGCCAGCAGCTCCGGGACAGGTGAAGGC. Protein product: CASSSGTGEG. The whole CDR3 sequence is CASSSGTGEGYTF. This chain uses TRBV5-1 with TRBJ1-2; 8 positions match TRBD1. The read comes to an end 3 residues before the CDR3 does, leaving the germline J gene to fill in the end. CDR3 size: 13 residues. Germline V gives CDR1 SGHRS, CDR2 YFSETQ.